This T cell receptor (beta chain) came from a study of neurological immune-mediated disorders (dated by TCRdb to the late 2010s). Regarding the research as a whole: Among the approximately 35 multiple sclerosis patients, relapsing-remitting MS accounted for 31 and secondary progressive MS accounted for 3. Of the 60 to 70 subjects in the cohort, around 14 were HAM/TSP patients, about 34 were multiple sclerosis patients, and about 20 were healthy controls. Peripheral blood TCR-beta repertoires from patients with HTLV-I-associated myelopathy (HAM/TSP), patients with multiple sclerosis, and healthy controls were compared in the study using UMI-based sequencing. Each longitudinal HAM/TSP and healthy donor was sampled at 3 time-points spaced at roughly 3-45 month intervals. The 90 to 110 TCR-beta libraries covered PBMC samples along with longitudinal samples, technical triplicates, and paired sorted CD4+ and CD8+ T-cell subsets. Overall study outcomes, separate from this receptor: Across subjects, expanded clones never shared an identical CDR3 amino acid sequence, which suggests that the TCR-beta repertoires in every group were private. Phylogenetic analysis grouped repertoires from 18 of 34 MS patients into a cluster of related CDR3 sequences, suggesting a possible repertoire-level signature. TCR clonal expansion was highest in HAM/TSP patients and lowest in MS patients, with MS patients falling below even healthy controls. The MS cluster showed no association with clinical or MRI features, and the authors stated that larger cohorts are needed.

The table lists this clonotype with many counts. Its antigen is currently not known. It has no much larger one-base neighbor in the sample; base qualities were not kept. CDR1 and CDR2 are drawn from the germline V gene (reference sequence): SEHNR, FQNEAQ. The CDR3, from cysteine to phenylalanine, totals 15 residues. Only the CDR3 region is kept as DNA, spanning 45 bases read in frame from base 1. The V end loses 5 bases and the J end loses 1 base, and a stretch of 15 bases separates them. cDNA synthesis used template-switch 5'RACE with a primer carrying a 10-nucleotide random unique molecular identifier tagging each TCR transcript. Every sequencing run covered 15-18 subjects and yielded more than 180 million TCR-beta sequences. The RNeasy kit was used to extract total RNA. TCR-beta VDJ regions were amplified with primers for the TCR constant region and the 5'RACE anchor, using the KAPA Real-time Library Amplification kit. Sample indexes and Illumina adaptors were added in a first PCR, after which library yield was increased in a second PCR. The roughly 650 bp TCR product was size-selected on a 2% E-gel SizeSelection system after Ampure bead purification. Before pooling, library quality was assessed on a Bioanalyzer, concentration was determined with Qubit, and library quantification was performed with the Kapa Library Quantification kit. Paired-end 2 x 150 bp sequencing of the libraries was performed on an Illumina HiSeq 2500. To increase sequence diversity, about 25-31% phiX was spiked into each library pool. As for the authors' bioinformatics: Quality-filtered reads were processed with the UMI-based MiGEC pipeline, and over 90% of raw TCR sequences were removed by the MiGEC pipeline during error correction. VDJ genes were aligned to IMGT germline references, and clonotypes were defined by unique CDR3 amino acid sequence plus V-J genes. VDJtools evaluated clonal expansion, Shannon diversity and CDR3 relatedness (CalcPairwiseDistances, ClusterSamples); CLCbio workbench built phylogenetic trees. Expanded clones were defined as having at least 8 unique UMIs, based on coefficient-of-variation modelling across technical triplicates. In TCRdb, the public reads were trimmed at Q25 with fastp and aligned with MiXCR, with productive beta chains retained. Each entry merges the rows of one CDR3 protein and shows their most common DNA and genes. V and J calls and clone size were set by TCRdb, not the authors. The sample profile shows approximately 80,000 distinct CDR3 sequences; around 4.5% of them were found once. Around 5.8% of the sample is in the top ten clones.

In the paper's terms, the time point label means: longitudinal time-point 3. Libraries from unsorted PBMCs were made from 2 million PBMCs kept in RNAlater at -80 degrees C until RNA extraction. Multiple sclerosis patients were enrolled in a US clinical protocol under which disease progression was evaluated by magnetic resonance imaging. PBMCs were separated from peripheral blood using Ficoll-Hypaque density gradient centrifugation and then cryopreserved in liquid nitrogen. The sequence joins TRBV7-9 to TRBJ2-7; the D segment could be TRBD2, given 5 matching bases. The sample consisted of PBMCs. The receptor's source is a woman in her sixties with multiple sclerosis. The DNA reads as follows: TGTGCCAGCAGCCTTGCCGGGGTACCTTCCTACGAGCAGTACTTC. Translated, this gives CASSLAGVPSYEQYF.